This TCR beta chain was recorded in a study of control samples from healthy donors and cancer patients. Some clones are missing from TCRdb's copy, which holds only in-frame ones; the method was immunoSEQ multiplex PCR. The repertoire has 70,000 to 80,000 clones, more than 75% of them found once; the top ten carry about 15%. The trim removed 7 bases at V and 15 bases at J, leaving 8 bases unmatched. Germline CDR1 LNHDA, CDR2 SQIVND (reference sequence). CDR3 length: 13 residues. The clonotype was recovered from a man aged 45-60 years in good health. The rearrangement joins TRBV19 to TRBJ2-1; 14 nucleotides agree with TRBD2. Input material: blood. CDR3 bases: TGTGCCAGTATTCATGTAGGGACTAGCGGGGGGTTCTTC. This encodes CASIHVGTSGGFF.